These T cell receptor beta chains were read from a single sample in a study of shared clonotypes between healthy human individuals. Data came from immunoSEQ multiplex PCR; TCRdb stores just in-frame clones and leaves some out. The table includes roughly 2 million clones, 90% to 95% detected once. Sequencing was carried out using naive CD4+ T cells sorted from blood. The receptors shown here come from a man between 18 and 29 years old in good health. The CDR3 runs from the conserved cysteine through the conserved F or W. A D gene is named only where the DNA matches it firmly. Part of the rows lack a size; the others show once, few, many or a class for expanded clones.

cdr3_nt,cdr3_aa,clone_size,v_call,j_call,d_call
TGTGCCAGCAGCTTAGTTAGGGTCGAGCAGTACTTC,CASSLVRVEQYF,-,TRBV7-9,TRBJ2-7,-
TGTGCCAGCTCACCACGGGACACCGTAATGAACACTGAAGCTTTCTTT,CASSPRDTVMNTEAFF,-,TRBV18,TRBJ1-1,-
TGTGCCACCAGCAGAGCGGGTTACAATGAGCAGTTCTTC,CATSRAGYNEQFF,-,TRBV15,TRBJ2-1,-
TGTGCCAGTAGTATAGGTGCCCTAGCGGGAGACACCGGGGAGCTGTTTTTT,CASSIGALAGDTGELFF,-,TRBV19,TRBJ2-2,TRBD2
TGTGCCTGGAGGGGTTCGACGGGGGAGACCCAGTACTTC,CAWRGSTGETQYF,-,TRBV30,TRBJ2-5,-
TGTGCCAGCAGCCCAGGTGGCACTTATCCCTACGAGCAGTACTTC,CASSPGGTYPYEQYF,-,TRBV5-8,TRBJ2-7,-
TGTGCCAGCAGACAGGGCCCCCACACTGAAGCTTTCTTT,CASRQGPHTEAFF,-,TRBV6-5,TRBJ1-1,-
TGTGCCAGCAGTCACCCTTTTAGCGGGGATGATACGCAGTATTTT,CASSHPFSGDDTQYF,-,TRBV6-6,TRBJ2-3,TRBD2
TGCGCCAGCAGCCAAGTCGCGGGAGTTAGTAATGAGCAGTTCTTC,CASSQVAGVSNEQFF,-,TRBV4-1,TRBJ2-1,TRBD2
TGTGCCAGCAGCTCCTGGGGGTCGGCTAACTATGGCTACACCTTC,CASSSWGSANYGYTF,-,TRBV5-6,TRBJ1-2,-
TGTGCCAGCAGGGGCGGGGGGACAATGAACACTGAAGCTTTCTTT,CASRGGGTMNTEAFF,-,TRBV2,TRBJ1-1,-
TGTGCCAGCAGCTCCCAAGACAGGGCCCACGAGCAGTACTTC,CASSSQDRAHEQYF,-,TRBV5-4,TRBJ2-7,TRBD1
TGTGCCAGCAGCACGGCGGGGGCAGATACGCAGTATTTT,CASSTAGADTQYF,-,TRBV7-9,TRBJ2-3,TRBD2
TGTGCCAGCAGCTTAGCTAGCGGGAGTTCCTACGAGCAGTACTTC,CASSLASGSSYEQYF,-,TRBV7-2,TRBJ2-7,TRBD2
TGCGCCAGCAGCTTGGGGTCCTCTAGCGGGAGTTACGAGCAGTACTTC,CASSLGSSSGSYEQYF,-,TRBV5-1,TRBJ2-7,TRBD2
TGTGCCAGCACTGACAAGCGGGCCGGGGAGCTGTTTTTT,CASTDKRAGELFF,-,TRBV27,TRBJ2-2,-
TGTGCCAGCAGCCCCCGGACAGGGATCAATCAGCCCCAGCATTTT,CASSPRTGINQPQHF,-,TRBV7-2,TRBJ1-5,TRBD1
TGCGCCAGCAGTGAGTCTGGGGCGGGGAACTACAATGAGCAGTTCTTC,CASSESGAGNYNEQFF,-,TRBV10-1,TRBJ2-1,-
TGTGCCAGCAGCTTAAGGGAGGGAATGAACACTGAAGCTTTCTTT,CASSLREGMNTEAFF,few,TRBV7-8,TRBJ1-1,-
TGTGCCAGCAGCGCCCGACAGGGGGCGGGGTCCGGGGAGCTGTTTTTT,CASSARQGAGSGELFF,-,TRBV9,TRBJ2-2,TRBD1
TGTGCCAGCTCACTCCCGACCGGGGAGCTGTTTTTT,CASSLPTGELFF,-,TRBV18,TRBJ2-2,-
TGTGCCAGCAGCCCGGACGGGAACTATGGCTACACCTTC,CASSPDGNYGYTF,few,TRBV5-4,TRBJ1-2,-
TGTGCCAGCGCCTCGGGGGCCCTAGATCAATCGGGCTACACCTTC,CASASGALDQSGYTF,-,TRBV6-5,TRBJ1-2,-
TGTGCCACCGGGGGGGCACTAGCGGGAGGTGTCTCCTACAATGAGCAGTTCTTC,CATGGALAGGVSYNEQFF,-,TRBV15,TRBJ2-1,TRBD2
TGTGCCAGCAGCCGCACAGGCAATCAGCCCCAGCATTTT,CASSRTGNQPQHF,few,TRBV6-4,TRBJ1-5,-
TGCGCCAGCAGCGGTACAGGCTTCGGGGGTTCACCCCTCCACTTT,CASSGTGFGGSPLHF,-,TRBV5-1,TRBJ1-6,-
TGTGCCAGCAGCGTAGCTCCAGAGGGAAACACCATATATTTT,CASSVAPEGNTIYF,-,TRBV9,TRBJ1-3,-
TGTGCCAGCTTGGCGGGAGACCCAGGGGGGTACGAGCAGTACTTC,CASLAGDPGGYEQYF,-,TRBV6-1,TRBJ2-7,-
TGCGCCAGCAGCCTGATAGCGGTCTTCACAGATACGCAGTATTTT,CASSLIAVFTDTQYF,-,TRBV4-1,TRBJ2-3,-
TGTGCCAGCAGTTACTTCCTAAGGGTATACGAGCAGTACTTC,CASSYFLRVYEQYF,-,TRBV6-5,TRBJ2-7,-
TGTGCCAGCTCACCACCGATCGGTGGGGGTAAGCCAGATACGCAGTATTTT,CASSPPIGGGKPDTQYF,-,TRBV18,TRBJ2-3,-
TGTGCCATCAGGGGCGGGGGCACAGATACGCAGTATTTT,CAIRGGGTDTQYF,-,TRBV10-3,TRBJ2-3,-
TGTGCCAGCAGCGTAGGAAGAGGACAACAATCTCCCGGGGAGCTGTTTTTT,CASSVGRGQQSPGELFF,-,TRBV9,TRBJ2-2,-
TGTGCCAGCTCACTTGGGACAGACAATAGCAATCAGCCCCAGCATTTT,CASSLGTDNSNQPQHF,-,TRBV18,TRBJ1-5,TRBD1
TGCGCCAGCAGCTGGAACCGGGACGCAGCCTACGAGCAGTACTTC,CASSWNRDAAYEQYF,-,TRBV5-1,TRBJ2-7,-
TGTGCCAGCAGCTTTCGATCTGGCGGGGGCGATCGAACCGGGGAGCTGTTTTTT,CASSFRSGGGDRTGELFF,-,TRBV11-3,TRBJ2-2,-
TGTGCCAGCAAGGATGACTCTTTGATAGCCAAAAACATTCAGTACTTC,CASKDDSLIAKNIQYF,-,TRBV5-4,TRBJ2-4,-
TGCGCCAGCAGCTCGTTTGACAGGGCGGCTGAAGCTTTCTTT,CASSSFDRAAEAFF,-,TRBV5-1,TRBJ1-1,TRBD1
TGTGCCTGGAGTGTACTACTGGGGGGCGCCAATGAGCAGTTCTTC,CAWSVLLGGANEQFF,-,TRBV30,TRBJ2-1,-
TGTGCCATCAGAGAGGGACAGGGATCGGACAATGAGCAGTTCTTC,CAIREGQGSDNEQFF,-,TRBV10-3,TRBJ2-1,TRBD1
TGCGCCAGCAGCCAAGAGGCGGGGTTAGCCAAAAACATTCAGTACTTC,CASSQEAGLAKNIQYF,-,TRBV4-1,TRBJ2-4,-
TGTGCCAGTAGTATAGTCCCGCCGGAGGGATCCGGGGAGCTGTTTTTT,CASSIVPPEGSGELFF,-,TRBV19,TRBJ2-2,-
TGTGCCAGCAGCCCCAAGACGGTTGACACTGAAGCTTTCTTT,CASSPKTVDTEAFF,-,TRBV11-2,TRBJ1-1,-
TGCGCCAGCAGCCATGATCTAAGCGATGAGCAGTTCTTC,CASSHDLSDEQFF,once,TRBV4-3,TRBJ2-1,-
TGTGCCAGCACCGACCGACAGGGTAAATACAATGAGCAGTTCTTC,CASTDRQGKYNEQFF,-,TRBV6-5,TRBJ2-1,TRBD1
TGTGCCAGCAGCCGGGGACAGGGGAAGGACATTCAGTACTTC,CASSRGQGKDIQYF,-,TRBV13,TRBJ2-4,TRBD1
TGTGCCAGCAGGGGGACAGGGGCCGGGGAGCTGTTTTTT,CASRGTGAGELFF,-,TRBV6-5,TRBJ2-2,TRBD1
TGTGCCATCAGTGATATTGTGACAGGGGCCAGCTCCTACGAGCAGTACTTC,CAISDIVTGASSYEQYF,-,TRBV10-3,TRBJ2-7,TRBD1
TGTGCCAGCAGCTTAGGACTAGCGGGAGGGCCAATCACCTACGAGCAGTACTTC,CASSLGLAGGPITYEQYF,-,TRBV7-2,TRBJ2-7,TRBD2
TGTGCCAGCAGCCCGCGACTAGTCTACGAGCAGTACTTC,CASSPRLVYEQYF,-,TRBV11-2,TRBJ2-7,-
TGTGCCAGCTCTCGGTCACAGGGGATTGAGACCCAGTACTTC,CASSRSQGIETQYF,-,TRBV18,TRBJ2-5,TRBD1
TGCAGCGCCAAACGGGGGTTAGCGGGAGGCCGGGATGAGCAGTTCTTC,CSAKRGLAGGRDEQFF,-,TRBV29-1,TRBJ2-1,TRBD2
TGTGCCAGCACCGACGTAGGCCTATCGGGTCAGCCCCAGCATTTT,CASTDVGLSGQPQHF,-,TRBV6-6,TRBJ1-5,-
TGTGCCAGCAGCCTGACGGCAGGCTATGGCTACACCTTC,CASSLTAGYGYTF,-,TRBV5-6,TRBJ1-2,-